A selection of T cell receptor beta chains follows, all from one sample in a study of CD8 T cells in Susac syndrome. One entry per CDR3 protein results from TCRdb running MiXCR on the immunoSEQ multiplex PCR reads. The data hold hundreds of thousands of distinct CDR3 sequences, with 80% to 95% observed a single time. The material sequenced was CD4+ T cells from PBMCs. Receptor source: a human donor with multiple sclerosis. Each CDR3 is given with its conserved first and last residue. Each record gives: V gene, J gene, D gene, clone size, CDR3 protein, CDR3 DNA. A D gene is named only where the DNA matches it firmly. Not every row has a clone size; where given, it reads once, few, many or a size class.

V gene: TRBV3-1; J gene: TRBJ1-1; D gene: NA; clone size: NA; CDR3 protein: CASSQVGGTNTEAFF; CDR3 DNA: TGTGCCAGCAGCCAAGTTGGAGGGACGAACACTGAAGCTTTCTTT
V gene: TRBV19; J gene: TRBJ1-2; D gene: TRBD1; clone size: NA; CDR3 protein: CASSIAMDRRYGYTF; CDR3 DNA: TGTGCCAGTAGTATAGCTATGGACAGGAGGTATGGCTACACCTTC
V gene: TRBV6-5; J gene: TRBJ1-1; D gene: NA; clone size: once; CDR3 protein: CASSIIRTAEAFF; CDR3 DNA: TGTGCCAGCAGTATTATCCGGACAGCAGAAGCTTTCTTT
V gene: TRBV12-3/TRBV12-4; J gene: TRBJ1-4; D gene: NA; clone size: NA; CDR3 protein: CASSWGIATNEKLFF; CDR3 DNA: TGTGCCAGCAGTTGGGGGATTGCAACTAATGAAAAACTGTTTTTT
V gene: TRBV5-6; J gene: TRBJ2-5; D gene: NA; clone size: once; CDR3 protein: CASSRPPGVPSEETQYF; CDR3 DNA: TGTGCCAGCAGCCGACCCCCTGGGGTTCCCTCCGAAGAGACCCAGTACTTC
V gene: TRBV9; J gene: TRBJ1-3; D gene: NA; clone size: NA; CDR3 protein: CASSVDASGNTIYF; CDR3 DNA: TGTGCCAGCAGCGTGGATGCGTCTGGAAACACCATATATTTT
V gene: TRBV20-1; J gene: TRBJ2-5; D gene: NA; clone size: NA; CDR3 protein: CSASLVTETQYF; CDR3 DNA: TGCAGTGCTAGTCTCGTCACAGAGACCCAGTACTTC
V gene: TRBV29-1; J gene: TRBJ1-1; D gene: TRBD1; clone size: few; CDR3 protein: CSVGQGDTEAFF; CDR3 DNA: TGCAGCGTTGGACAGGGGGACACTGAAGCTTTCTTT
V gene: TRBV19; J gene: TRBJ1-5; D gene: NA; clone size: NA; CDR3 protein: CASSIRGRNQPQHF; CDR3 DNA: TGTGCCAGTAGTATCCGGGGGCGCAATCAGCCCCAGCATTTT
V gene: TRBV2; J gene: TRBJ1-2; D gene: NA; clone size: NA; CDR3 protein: CASREDARSNYGYTF; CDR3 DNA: TGTGCCAGCAGAGAGGACGCACGGAGTAACTATGGCTACACCTTC
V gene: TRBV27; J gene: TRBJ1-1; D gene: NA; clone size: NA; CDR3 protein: CASSLSILGEAFF; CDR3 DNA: TGTGCCAGCAGTTTATCCATCCTCGGAGAAGCTTTCTTT
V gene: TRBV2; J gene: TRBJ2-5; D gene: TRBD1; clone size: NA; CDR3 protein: CASSEQGQGKTQYF; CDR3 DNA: TGTGCCAGCAGTGAGCAAGGACAGGGAAAGACCCAGTACTTC
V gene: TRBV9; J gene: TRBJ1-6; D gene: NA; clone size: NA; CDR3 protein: CASSFRSENSPLHF; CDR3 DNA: TGTGCCAGCAGCTTTCGATCAGAAAATTCACCCCTCCACTTT
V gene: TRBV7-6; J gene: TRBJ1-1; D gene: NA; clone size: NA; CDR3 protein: CASSRRPIQGKNTEAFF; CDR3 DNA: TGTGCCAGCAGCCGACGGCCAATTCAGGGGAAGAACACTGAAGCTTTCTTT
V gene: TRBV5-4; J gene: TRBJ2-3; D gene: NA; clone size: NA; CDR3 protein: CASSWGSAGTDTQYF; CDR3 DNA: TGTGCCAGCAGCTGGGGGAGTGCTGGCACAGATACGCAGTATTTT
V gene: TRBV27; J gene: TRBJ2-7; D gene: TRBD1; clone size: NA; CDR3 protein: CASSKDRVTYEQYF; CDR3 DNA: TGTGCCAGCAGCAAGGACAGGGTCACCTACGAGCAGTACTTC
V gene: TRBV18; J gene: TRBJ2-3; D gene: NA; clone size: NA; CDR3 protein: CASSRAGEGTDTQYF; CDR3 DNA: TGTGCCAGCTCACGGGCCGGGGAAGGCACAGATACGCAGTATTTT
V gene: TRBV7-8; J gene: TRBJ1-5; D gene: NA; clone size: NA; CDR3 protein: CASSLWGGRSNQPQHF; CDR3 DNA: TGTGCCAGCAGCTTATGGGGGGGGCGTAGCAATCAGCCCCAGCATTTT
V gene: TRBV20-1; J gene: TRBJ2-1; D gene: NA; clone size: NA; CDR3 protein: CSARDLRAGGQFF; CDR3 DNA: TGCAGTGCTAGAGATCTCAGGGCGGGTGGGCAGTTCTTC
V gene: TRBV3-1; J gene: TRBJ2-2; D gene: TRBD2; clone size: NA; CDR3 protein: CASSQEGRLAGVHGELFF; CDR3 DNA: TGTGCCAGCAGCCAAGAAGGGCGATTAGCGGGAGTGCACGGGGAGCTGTTTTTT
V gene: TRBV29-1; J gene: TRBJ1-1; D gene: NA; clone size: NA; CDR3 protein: CSVDRLMNTEAFF; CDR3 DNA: TGCAGCGTTGATCGGTTAATGAACACTGAAGCTTTCTTT
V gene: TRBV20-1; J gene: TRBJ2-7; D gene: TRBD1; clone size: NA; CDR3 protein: CSARVLRDRSYSYEQYF; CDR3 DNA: TGCAGTGCTAGAGTACTTAGGGACAGGAGTTACTCCTACGAGCAGTACTTC
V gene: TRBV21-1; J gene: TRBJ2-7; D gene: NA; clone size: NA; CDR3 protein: CASSKGSTYEQYF; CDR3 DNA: TGTGCCAGCAGCAAGGGCAGTACCTACGAGCAGTACTTC
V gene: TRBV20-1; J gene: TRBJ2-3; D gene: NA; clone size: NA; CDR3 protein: CSAGDRVRDTQYF; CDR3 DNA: TGCAGTGCTGGGGACCGGGTACGAGATACGCAGTATTTT
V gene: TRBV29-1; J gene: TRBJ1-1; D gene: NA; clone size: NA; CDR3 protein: CSVGALNTEAFF; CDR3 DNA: TGCAGCGTTGGGGCACTGAACACTGAAGCTTTCTTT
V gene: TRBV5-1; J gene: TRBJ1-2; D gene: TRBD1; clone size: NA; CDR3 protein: CASSHGTAQRGYTF; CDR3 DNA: TGCGCCAGCAGCCACGGGACAGCCCAACGGGGCTACACCTTC
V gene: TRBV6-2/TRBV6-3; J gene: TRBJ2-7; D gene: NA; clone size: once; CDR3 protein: CASSESGTSFEQYF; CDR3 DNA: TGTGCCAGCAGTGAGTCCGGAACGTCCTTCGAGCAGTACTTC
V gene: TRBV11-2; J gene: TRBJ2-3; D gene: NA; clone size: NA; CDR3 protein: CASSFGDMWDQTFSRTDTQYF; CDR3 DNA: TGTGCCAGCAGCTTCGGGGACATGTGGGACCAAACCTTCTCTCGCACAGATACGCAGTATTTT
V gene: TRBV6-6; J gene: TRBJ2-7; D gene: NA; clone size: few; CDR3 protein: CASSLAGQVSYEQYF; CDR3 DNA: TGTGCCAGCAGTCTCGCGGGACAAGTGTCCTACGAGCAGTACTTC
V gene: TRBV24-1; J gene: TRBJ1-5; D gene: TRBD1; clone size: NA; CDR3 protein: CATSGTGTQPQHF; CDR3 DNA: TGTGCCACCAGTGGGACAGGGACTCAGCCCCAGCATTTT
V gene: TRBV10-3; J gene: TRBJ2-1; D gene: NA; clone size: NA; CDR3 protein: CAISEVNNEQFF; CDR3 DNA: TGTGCCATCAGTGAAGTCAACAATGAGCAGTTCTTC
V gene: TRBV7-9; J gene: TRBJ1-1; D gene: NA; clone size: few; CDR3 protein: CASSRSGNTEAFF; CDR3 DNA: TGTGCCAGCAGCCGGAGTGGGAACACTGAAGCTTTCTTT
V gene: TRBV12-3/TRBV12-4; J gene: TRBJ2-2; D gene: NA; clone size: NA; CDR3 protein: CASSPRIEAGELFF; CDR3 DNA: TGTGCCAGCAGTCCCCGGATTGAGGCCGGGGAGCTGTTTTTT
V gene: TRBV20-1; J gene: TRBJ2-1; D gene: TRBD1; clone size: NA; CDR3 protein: CSAQRQGGRNNEQFF; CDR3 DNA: TGCAGTGCGCAAAGACAGGGTGGCCGCAACAATGAGCAGTTCTTC
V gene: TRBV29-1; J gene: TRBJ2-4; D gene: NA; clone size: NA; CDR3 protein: CSVVANIQYF; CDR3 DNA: TGCAGCGTTGTTGCCAACATTCAGTACTTC
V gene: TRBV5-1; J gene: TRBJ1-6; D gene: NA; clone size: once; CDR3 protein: CASSQTAGNSPLHF; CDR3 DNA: TGCGCCAGCAGCCAGACGGCAGGGAATTCACCCCTCCACTTT
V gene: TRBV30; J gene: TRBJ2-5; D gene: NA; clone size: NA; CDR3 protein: CAWSVLGRNQAQYF; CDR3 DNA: TGTGCCTGGAGTGTACTGGGGCGGAATCAAGCCCAGTACTTC
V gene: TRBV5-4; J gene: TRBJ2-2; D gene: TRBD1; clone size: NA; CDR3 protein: CASITQGASTGELFF; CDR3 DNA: TGTGCCAGCATAACCCAGGGGGCGAGCACCGGGGAGCTGTTTTTT
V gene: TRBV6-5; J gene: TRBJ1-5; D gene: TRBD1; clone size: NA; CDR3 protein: CASSFNDRGRGLIENQPQHF; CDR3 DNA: TGTGCCAGCAGTTTCAACGACAGGGGGCGGGGGCTAATTGAGAATCAGCCCCAGCATTTT
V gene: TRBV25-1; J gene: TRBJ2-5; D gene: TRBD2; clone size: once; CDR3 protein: CASRPSREQAGGGETQYF; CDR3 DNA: TGTGCCAGCCGCCCAAGCCGGGAGCAGGCGGGGGGGGGTGAGACCCAGTACTTC
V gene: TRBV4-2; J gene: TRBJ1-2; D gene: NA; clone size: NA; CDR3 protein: CASSLRPGYDYGYTF; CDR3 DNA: TGTGCCAGCAGCCTCCGCCCAGGGTATGACTATGGCTACACCTTC
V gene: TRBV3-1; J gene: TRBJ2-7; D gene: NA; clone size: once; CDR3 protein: CASSSTGYNEQYF; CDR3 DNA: TGTGCCAGCAGCTCAACAGGGTACAATGAGCAGTACTTC